One sample yielded the 12 T cell receptor beta chains listed below, sequenced in a study of T cell changes during pregnancy in multiple sclerosis. TCRdb's copy holds only in-frame clones and misses some; the assay was immunoSEQ multiplex PCR. Here the sample spans about 68,000 clones, about 90% being singletons. The starting material was peripheral blood, obtained in the second trimester of pregnancy. The source is a female donor with multiple sclerosis, enrolled in a pregnancy study.

This rearrangement joins TRBV6-4 to TRBJ2-1; TRBD2 matches 10 bases. Germline CDR1 MRHNA, CDR2 SNTAGT. V trimming: 5 bases; J trimming: 6 bases; junction bases outside the gene matches: 7. The CDR3 runs 15 residues. The CDR3 is CASSQLAGGINEQFF. Here the CDR3 DNA reads TGTGCCAGCAGTCAATTAGCGGGGGGTATCAATGAGCAGTTCTTC.

The rearrangement links TRBV7-3 to TRBJ2-6, with D maybe TRBD1 (6 bases). Between the trimmed V and J ends, which lost 2 bases and 2 bases, there was a span of 10 bases. This CDR3 contains 16 residues. Germline V gene sequence: CDR1 SGHTA, CDR2 FQGTGA. The CDR3 DNA reads TGTGCCAGCAGCTTAGCAGGGGTGGCTGGGGCCAACGTCCTGACTTTC. Amino acid sequence: CASSLAGVAGANVLTF.

The chain employs TRBV2 and TRBJ2-3; 7 bases line up with TRBD1. The CDR3 contains 14 residues. Germline CDR1 is SNHLY and CDR2 is FYNNEI. The ends lost 5 bases at V and 1 base at J; junction bases unmatched: 3. CDR3 protein: CASSYTGGTDTQYF. The CDR3, as DNA: TGTGCCAGCAGTTACACAGGGGGCACAGATACGCAGTATTTT.

The chain recombines TRBV7-2 with TRBJ1-6; D is unresolved. CDR3 length: 14 residues. The V gene lost 8 bases and the J gene lost 6 bases, with 14 bases spanning the gap. CDR1 and CDR2 from the germline V gene are SGHTA and FQGNSA. CDR3 amino acids: CASSEGIGNSPLHF. CDR3 in DNA: TGTGCCAGCTCTGAGGGTATCGGTAATTCACCCCTCCACTTT.

The chain links TRBV18 to TRBJ2-1; unclear D gene. The CDR3 contains 12 residues. V shed 3 bases and J shed 4 bases, with 4 bases lying between them. Germline V gene sequence: CDR1 KGHSH, CDR2 LQKENI. The CDR3, as DNA: TGTGCCAGCTCACCTCTTTACAATGAGCAGTTCTTC. Its translation is CASSPLYNEQFF.

This clone was seen a single time. The chain joins TRBV27 to TRBJ2-1; 11 bases fit TRBD2. This CDR3 spans 17 amino acids. After removal of 0 bases from V and 2 bases from J, the junction contained 3 bases not matched to a gene. The germline V gene encodes CDR1 MNHEY and CDR2 SMNVEV (reference sequence). The CDR3 sequence: CASSLSLAGGTYNEQFF. In DNA form, the CDR3 reads TGTGCCAGCAGTTTATCGTTAGCGGGGGGGACCTACAATGAGCAGTTCTTC.

The chain carries TRBV5-6 and TRBJ2-3; 10 bases line up with TRBD2. With 2 bases clipped from V and 3 bases from J, the junction kept 3 bases outside the gene matches. CDR1 and CDR2 from the germline V gene are SGHDT and YYEEEE. The CDR3 length is 15 residues. In DNA, the CDR3 is TGTGCCAGCAGCTTAGCGGGGGGGCCGACAGATACGCAGTATTTT. Translated, it gives CASSLAGGPTDTQYF.

V and J are TRBV5-5 and TRBJ1-2, with TRBD1 identical over 7 bases. Per germline, CDR1 SGHKS and CDR2 YYEKEE (reference sequence). The CDR3 covers 14 residues. V lost 4 bases, J lost 3 bases, and 6 bases stayed unmatched. Here the CDR3 DNA reads TGTGCCAGCAGCATCCGGGACAGTCACTATGGCTACACCTTC. Translating gives CASSIRDSHYGYTF. Full variable domain (rest looked up from reference TRBV5-5 and TRBJ1-2): DAGVTQSPTHLIKTRGQQVTLRCSPISGHKSVSWYQQVLGQGPQFIFQYYEKEERGRGNFPDRFSARQFPNYSSELNVNALLLGDSALYLCASSIRDSHYGYTFGSGTRLTVV.

The chain employs TRBV19 and TRBJ1-1, with D possibly matching TRBD1 (5 bases). Trimming took off 8 bases at V and 1 base at J, with 11 bases between the two ends. This CDR3 comprises 13 residues. The germline V gene encodes CDR1 LNHDA and CDR2 SQIVND (reference sequence). The CDR3 spells CASQQTANTEAFF. The CDR3 coding sequence is TGTGCCAGTCAACAGACAGCGAACACTGAAGCTTTCTTT.

This sequence joins TRBV5-6 and TRBJ2-7; D is perhaps TRBD1 (6 bases). V lost 4 bases and J lost 4, with 21 bases in between. Germline values: CDR1 SGHDT, CDR2 YYEEEE. The CDR3 consists of 16 residues. For the CDR3, the DNA is TGTGCCAGCAGCAACCCGCAGGGGACACGGAAATACGAGCAGTACTTC. Its protein is CASSNPQGTRKYEQYF.

This chain connects TRBV5-1 to TRBJ2-3; TRBD2 matches 11 bases. The V gene's germline CDR1 is SGHRS and CDR2 YFSETQ. The J segment lost 6 bases and the V segment lost 0 bases, leaving 9 bases of the junction unmatched. The CDR3 extends over 17 amino acids. CDR3 DNA sequence: TGCGCCAGCAGCTTGGAAAATTTAGCGGGGGGGCTGGATACGCAGTATTTT. It encodes CASSLENLAGGLDTQYF.

The chain joins TRBV7-2 to TRBJ1-1; no reliable D call. CDR1 is SGHTA and CDR2 is FQGNSA in the germline V gene. This CDR3 comprises 15 residues. Trimming shortened V by 5 bases and J by 3 bases, and 16 bases separated the two germline ends. CDR3 residues: CASSPAGRRYTEAFF. The CDR3 DNA reads as TGTGCCAGCAGCCCCGCGGGCAGGCGATACACTGAAGCTTTCTTT.